The 10 T cell receptor beta chains reported below all come from one sample, sequenced in a study of T cell responses to AZD1222 COVID-19 vaccine. The method was immunoSEQ multiplex PCR; TCRdb's version includes in-frame clones alone and lacks a portion of them. There are tens of thousands of clones in the sample; about four fifths occur only once, and 11% to 15% lies in the top ten. The sequencing used peripheral blood, collected 28 days after the second AZD1222 dose. The receptors here all came from an adult who received the AZD1222 COVID-19 vaccine.

This chain joins TRBV6-5 and TRBJ1-4; 7 bases fit TRBD1. This CDR3 region has 16 residues. V trimming: 4 bases; J trimming: 0 bases; junction bases outside the gene matches: 5. CDR1 MNHEY and CDR2 SVGAGI come from the germline V gene. CDR3 region: CASSSGTASTNEKLFF. The CDR3 DNA is TGTGCCAGCAGTTCCGGGACAGCCTCAACTAATGAAAAACTGTTTTTT.

V is TRBV5-1 and J is TRBJ2-1; TRBD1 agrees at 7 bases. With V trimmed by 0 bases and J by 5 bases, 5 bases remained unmatched. This CDR3 region has 15 residues. Germline CDR1 is SGHRS and CDR2 is YFSETQ. CDR3 bases: TGCGCCAGCAGCTTGGCCGCACAGGGGAACAATGAGCAGTTCTTC. Its protein product is CASSLAAQGNNEQFF.

This chain connects TRBV7-9 to TRBJ1-4, with TRBD1 identical over 9 bases. The CDR3 runs to 14 residues. Germline trimming cut 2 bases from V and 7 bases from J; bases unmatched to any gene: 2. Per the germline V gene, CDR1 is SEHNR and CDR2 is FQNEAQ (reference sequence). The CDR3 DNA is TGTGCCAGCAGCTTATACAGGGGGCCTGAAAAACTGTTTTTT. It translates to CASSLYRGPEKLFF.

The CDR3 DNA reads TGCGCCAGCAGCTTGGCCTCGGGGGATTCGGTAAATTCACCCCTCCACTTT. It translates to CASSLASGDSVNSPLHF. The chain joins TRBV5-1 to TRBJ1-6; TRBD1 might be the D (5 bases). Germline V lookup: CDR1 SGHRS, CDR2 YFSETQ. The length of the CDR3 is 17 residues. Trimming pared 0 bases from V and 7 bases from J, leaving 17 bases between.

The chain joins TRBV3-1 (or the pseudogene TRBV3-2) to TRBJ1-6; 9 bases fit TRBD1. V lost 0 bases and J lost 7; bases outside the gene matches: 16. The germline gives CDR1 LGHDT, CDR2 YNNKEL (reference sequence). The CDR3 extends over 20 amino acids. The CDR3 loop is CASSQDYLRETGTGNSPLHF. The CDR3 DNA is TGTGCCAGCAGCCAAGATTATTTGAGGGAGACCGGGACAGGGAATTCACCCCTCCACTTT.

The CDR3 reads CASSVGLNEQFF. CDR3 DNA: TGTGCCAGCAGCGTAGGTCTAAATGAGCAGTTCTTC. The rearrangement links TRBV9 to TRBJ2-1, with D unresolved. Germline CDR1 reads SGDLS; CDR2 reads YYNGEE. The V and J ends lost 0 bases and 7 bases respectively, with 5 bases between them. The CDR3 contains 12 residues.

The chain links TRBV30 to TRBJ1-4; D is possibly TRBD1 (5 bases). Germline V CDR1 and CDR2: GTSNPN, SVGIG (reference sequence). V dropped 3 bases and J dropped 7 bases, with 15 bases sitting between them. The CDR3 extends over 14 amino acids. CDR3 nucleotides: TGTGCCTGGAGCTCAATCCGGGGGGGTGAAAAACTGTTTTTT. Translated, it gives CAWSSIRGGEKLFF. The full variable domain, in which reference TRBV30 and TRBJ1-4 provide the parts outside the CDR3, is SQTIHQWPATLVQPVGSPLSLECTVEGTSNPNLYWYRQAAGRGLQLLFYSVGIGQISSEVPQNLSASRPQDRQFILSSKKLLLSDSGFYLCAWSSIRGGEKLFFGSGTQLSVL.

The chain recombines TRBV19 with TRBJ1-5; D is unresolved. In germline, CDR1 is LNHDA, CDR2 SQIVND (reference sequence). V was trimmed by 3 bases and J by 2 bases, leaving 5 bases between them. This CDR3 contains 13 residues. The DNA for the CDR3 is TGTGCCAGTAGTATCTTGGGCAATCAGCCCCAGCATTTT. Protein sequence: CASSILGNQPQHF.

This clone has a handful of counts. V is TRBV21-1 and J is TRBJ2-3. TRBV21-1 is shown as a pseudogene. The CDR3 covers 21 residues. In DNA, the CDR3 is TGTGCCAGCAGCAAAGTCATCCCCCGGGCGTGGCCTCGGTTGCGCACAGATACGCAGTATTTT. This gives the protein CASSKVIPRAWPRLRTDTQYF.

V is TRBV5-1 and J is TRBJ1-6, with TRBD1 matching 9 bases. The CDR3 length is 15 residues. V lost 4 bases and J lost 9; bases outside the gene matches: 8. Germline V CDR1 and CDR2: SGHRS, YFSETQ. Written as DNA, the CDR3 is TGCGCCAGCAGCCCCGGGACAGGGAACGGTTCACCCCTCCACTTT. It specifies CASSPGTGNGSPLHF.